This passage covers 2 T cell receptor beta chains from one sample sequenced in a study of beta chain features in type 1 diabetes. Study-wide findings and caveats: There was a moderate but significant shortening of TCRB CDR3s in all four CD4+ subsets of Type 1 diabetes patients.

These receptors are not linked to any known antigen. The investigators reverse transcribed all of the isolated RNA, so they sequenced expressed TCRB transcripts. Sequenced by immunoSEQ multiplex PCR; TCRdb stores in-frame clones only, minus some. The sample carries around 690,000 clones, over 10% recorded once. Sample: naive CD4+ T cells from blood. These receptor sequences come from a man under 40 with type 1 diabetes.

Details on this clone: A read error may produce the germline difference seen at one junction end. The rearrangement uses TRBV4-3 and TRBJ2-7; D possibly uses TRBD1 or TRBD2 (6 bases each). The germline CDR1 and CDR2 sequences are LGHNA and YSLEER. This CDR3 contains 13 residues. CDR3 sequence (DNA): TGCGCCAGCAGCCAAGAAGGGGATGGGGGGCGCGTTTTC. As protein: CASSQEGDGGRVF.

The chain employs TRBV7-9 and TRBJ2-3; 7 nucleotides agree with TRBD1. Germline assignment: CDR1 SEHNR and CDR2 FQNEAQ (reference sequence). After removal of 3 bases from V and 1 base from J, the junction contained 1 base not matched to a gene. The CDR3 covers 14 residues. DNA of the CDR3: TGTGCCAGCAGCTTGGGACAGCGCACAGATACGCAGTATTTT. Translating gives CASSLGQRTDTQYF.